This is a list of T cell receptor beta chains from one sample in a study of blood T cell repertoires in COVID-19. Produced via immunoSEQ multiplex PCR; TCRdb's table is partial and in-frame only. The top ten clones hold about 7% of a sample with more than 150,000 clones, around 84% of them seen once. Sequencing was carried out using peripheral blood. These receptor sequences come from a man aged 50-60 years with active or convalescent COVID-19. Both conserved end residues are part of each CDR3. Each record gives: CDR3 protein, J gene, clone size, V gene, D gene. A D gene is named only where the DNA matches it firmly. Size is stated for part of the rows, as once, few or many counts, or as a class when the clone is expanded.

CASSPHGGAGGTSTDTQYF | TRBJ2-3 | . | TRBV11-3 | TRBD2
CATIAGRGQETQYF | TRBJ2-5 | . | TRBV2 | TRBD2
CATRKGLGTQYF | TRBJ2-5 | . | TRBV24-1 | .
CASRHGGEQFF | TRBJ2-1 | once | TRBV11-2 | .
CASSYGQEDNQPQHF | TRBJ1-5 | . | TRBV6-6 | TRBD1
CASSVELQIGNTEAFF | TRBJ1-1 | . | TRBV5-4 | .
CATSQVTGTNNYGYTF | TRBJ1-2 | . | TRBV10-3 | .
CASSQVYQGEQFF | TRBJ2-1 | . | TRBV4-2 | .
CASSFGGYGYTF | TRBJ1-2 | . | TRBV6-2/TRBV6-3 | .
CASSTDPTVGYEQYF | TRBJ2-7 | . | TRBV18 | .
CASSLGRGNTIYF | TRBJ1-3 | . | TRBV12-3/TRBV12-4 | .
CASALGQGNSNQPQHF | TRBJ1-5 | . | TRBV19 | TRBD1
CASSLVLSGNTIYF | TRBJ1-3 | once | TRBV7-2 | .
CASTVGTGSYNEQFF | TRBJ2-1 | . | TRBV6-5 | TRBD1
CASRPEQGMNTEAFF | TRBJ1-1 | . | TRBV19 | .
CASSEAWRDEKLFF | TRBJ1-4 | . | TRBV6-1 | .
CAIRSTGASYNSPLHF | TRBJ1-6 | . | TRBV10-3 | TRBD1
CASSLGQVLSAQYF | TRBJ2-5 | . | TRBV5-6 | .
CASSREGLASTDTQYF | TRBJ2-3 | . | TRBV2 | .
CASSLPSTAGEQYF | TRBJ2-7 | once | TRBV28 | .
CASSSPTGGITYEQYF | TRBJ2-7 | . | TRBV19 | TRBD1
CASSLGGQQETQYF | TRBJ2-5 | . | TRBV5-1 | TRBD1
CASSLDVSEQYF | TRBJ2-7 | many | TRBV11-2 | .
CASSLQGINTEAFF | TRBJ1-1 | . | TRBV5-1 | .
CASSLEAGNTGELFF | TRBJ2-2 | . | TRBV11-3 | TRBD2
CASSFPGQGSNEQFF | TRBJ2-1 | once | TRBV5-4 | TRBD1
CASSEAGATNEKLFF | TRBJ1-4 | few | TRBV27 | .
CASSIGVKGQGKQPQHF | TRBJ1-5 | . | TRBV19 | .
CASSVAGGATGRELFF | TRBJ2-2 | . | TRBV9 | TRBD1
CASSPRDGQETQYF | TRBJ2-5 | . | TRBV11-2 | .
CASSSLQGGYSGYTF | TRBJ1-2 | . | TRBV27 | .
CASSLGDSSSYEQYF | TRBJ2-7 | . | TRBV5-1 | TRBD1
CASSDGLAGYNEQFF | TRBJ2-1 | . | TRBV7-2 | TRBD2
CARGGAGDYGYTF | TRBJ1-2 | once | TRBV11-3 | .
CASSRTSVNNEQFF | TRBJ2-1 | . | TRBV18 | TRBD2
CASSGDREGQPQHF | TRBJ1-5 | . | TRBV2 | TRBD1
CASSLWGRSYEQYF | TRBJ2-7 | once | TRBV7-2 | .
CASRGGLAANTGELFF | TRBJ2-2 | . | TRBV11-1 | TRBD2
CSVEKRDRGSEAFF | TRBJ1-1 | . | TRBV29-1 | TRBD1
CASSASQETQYF | TRBJ2-5 | . | TRBV9 | .
CASSQTTIQPQHF | TRBJ1-5 | . | TRBV28 | .
CASSYSRVGGTEAFF | TRBJ1-1 | . | TRBV6-5 | .
CASSIDLHHRGNYGYTF | TRBJ1-2 | . | TRBV19 | .
CASRQGNTGELFF | TRBJ2-2 | . | TRBV7-9 | .
CASSRQIGGQETQYF | TRBJ2-5 | . | TRBV18 | .
CASRVNNQPQHF | TRBJ1-5 | . | TRBV28 | .